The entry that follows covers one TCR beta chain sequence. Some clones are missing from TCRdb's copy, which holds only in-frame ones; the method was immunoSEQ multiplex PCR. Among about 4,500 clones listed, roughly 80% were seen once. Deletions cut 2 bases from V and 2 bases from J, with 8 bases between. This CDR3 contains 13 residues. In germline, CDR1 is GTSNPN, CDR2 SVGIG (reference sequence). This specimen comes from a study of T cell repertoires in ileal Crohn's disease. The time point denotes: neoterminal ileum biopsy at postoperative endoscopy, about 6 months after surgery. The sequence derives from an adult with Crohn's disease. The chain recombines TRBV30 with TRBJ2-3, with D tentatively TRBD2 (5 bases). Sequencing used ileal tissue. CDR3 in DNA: TGTGCCTGGAGTTTAGCGTACACAGATACGCAGTATTTT. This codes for CAWSLAYTDTQYF.